Listed below are T cell receptor beta chains from one sample, sequenced in a study of CD8+ T cells in alopecia areata. This table comes from immunoSEQ multiplex PCR, and its TCRdb copy is limited to in-frame clones, with some not included. Among 200,000 to 250,000 clones, around 66% were seen once, and the ten largest hold 4% to 5%. The sequences come from CD4+ T cells sorted from blood, collected at week 4, from a patient treated with tofacitinib. Receptors originate from a human donor with alopecia areata. CDR3s include the opening cysteine and the closing phenylalanine or tryptophan. Fields, in order: D gene, clone size, J gene, V gene, CDR3 DNA, CDR3 protein. A D gene is named only where the DNA matches it firmly. Rows may omit the clone size; those that give it use once, few, many or a size class.

D gene: TRBD1
clone size: .
J gene: TRBJ1-1
V gene: TRBV29-1
CDR3 DNA: TGCAGCGTTCTACCGGACAGGGAGAACACTGAAGCTTTCTTT
CDR3 protein: CSVLPDRENTEAFF

D gene: .
clone size: once
J gene: TRBJ2-1
V gene: TRBV5-1
CDR3 DNA: TGCGCCAGCAGCCCCCAGGGCTCCTACAATGAGCAGTTCTTC
CDR3 protein: CASSPQGSYNEQFF

D gene: .
clone size: .
J gene: TRBJ2-7
V gene: TRBV28
CDR3 DNA: TGTGCCAGCAGTCCCCGACAGGCGGCCTACGAGCAGTACTTC
CDR3 protein: CASSPRQAAYEQYF

D gene: .
clone size: .
J gene: TRBJ2-5
V gene: TRBV6-1
CDR3 DNA: TGTGCCAGCAGTAATACAGGACAACCTCAAGAGACCCAGTACTTC
CDR3 protein: CASSNTGQPQETQYF

D gene: .
clone size: .
J gene: TRBJ2-3
V gene: TRBV15
CDR3 DNA: TGTGCCACCAGCAGAGAACGAATCTCCACAGATACGCAGTATTTT
CDR3 protein: CATSRERISTDTQYF

D gene: TRBD1
clone size: .
J gene: TRBJ2-7
V gene: TRBV5-4
CDR3 DNA: TGTGCCAGCAGTTCCGGGACAGGGGGTTCTTACGAGCAGTACTTC
CDR3 protein: CASSSGTGGSYEQYF

D gene: .
clone size: few
J gene: TRBJ2-7
V gene: TRBV30
CDR3 DNA: TGTGCCTGGAGCCTTACCCGCTACGAGCAGTACTTC
CDR3 protein: CAWSLTRYEQYF

D gene: .
clone size: .
J gene: TRBJ2-2
V gene: TRBV7-9
CDR3 DNA: TGTGCCAGCAGCGCGAGGACTGTAACCGGGGAGCTGTTTTTT
CDR3 protein: CASSARTVTGELFF

D gene: TRBD2
clone size: .
J gene: TRBJ2-1
V gene: TRBV30
CDR3 DNA: TGTGCCTGGGGTAGACTAGCGGGGGCTTACAATGAGCAGTTCTTC
CDR3 protein: CAWGRLAGAYNEQFF

D gene: .
clone size: .
J gene: TRBJ2-2
V gene: TRBV4-1
CDR3 DNA: TGCGCCAGCAGCCAAGGAGCGAGCGTCACCGGGGAGCTGTTTTTT
CDR3 protein: CASSQGASVTGELFF

D gene: .
clone size: .
J gene: TRBJ1-4
V gene: TRBV29-1
CDR3 DNA: TGCAGCGTCGGAGATGAAAAACTGTTTTTT
CDR3 protein: CSVGDEKLFF

D gene: TRBD1
clone size: few
J gene: TRBJ2-1
V gene: TRBV15
CDR3 DNA: TGTGCCACCAGCACCTGGGACAGGGGCTACAATGAGCAGTTCTTC
CDR3 protein: CATSTWDRGYNEQFF

D gene: .
clone size: .
J gene: TRBJ1-1
V gene: TRBV29-1
CDR3 DNA: TGCAGCGCTCAAAAAGGGGGCACTGAAGCTTTCTTT
CDR3 protein: CSAQKGGTEAFF

D gene: TRBD2
clone size: few
J gene: TRBJ2-7
V gene: TRBV29-1
CDR3 DNA: TGCAGCGCTAGCCGAACGGGACTAGCGGGGTCCTACGAGCAGTACTTC
CDR3 protein: CSASRTGLAGSYEQYF

D gene: .
clone size: .
J gene: TRBJ1-1
V gene: TRBV2
CDR3 DNA: TGTGCCAGCAGTGGGTCGCTGGGCACTGAAGCTTTCTTT
CDR3 protein: CASSGSLGTEAFF

D gene: .
clone size: few
J gene: TRBJ2-7
V gene: TRBV4-3
CDR3 DNA: TGCGCCAGCAGCCAACAGATAGCCCGGGGAGACGAGCAGTACTTC
CDR3 protein: CASSQQIARGDEQYF